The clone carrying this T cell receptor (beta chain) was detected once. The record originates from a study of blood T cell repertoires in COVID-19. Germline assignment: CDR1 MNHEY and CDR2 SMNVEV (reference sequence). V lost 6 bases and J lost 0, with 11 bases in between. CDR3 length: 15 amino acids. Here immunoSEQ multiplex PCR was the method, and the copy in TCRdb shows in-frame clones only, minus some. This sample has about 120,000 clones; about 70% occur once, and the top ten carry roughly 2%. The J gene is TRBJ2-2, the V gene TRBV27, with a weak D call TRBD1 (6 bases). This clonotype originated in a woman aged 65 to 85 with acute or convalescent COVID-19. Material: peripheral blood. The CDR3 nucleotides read TGTGCCAGCAGGACTTGGACAGCGAACACCGGGGAGCTGTTTTTT. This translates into CASRTWTANTGELFF.